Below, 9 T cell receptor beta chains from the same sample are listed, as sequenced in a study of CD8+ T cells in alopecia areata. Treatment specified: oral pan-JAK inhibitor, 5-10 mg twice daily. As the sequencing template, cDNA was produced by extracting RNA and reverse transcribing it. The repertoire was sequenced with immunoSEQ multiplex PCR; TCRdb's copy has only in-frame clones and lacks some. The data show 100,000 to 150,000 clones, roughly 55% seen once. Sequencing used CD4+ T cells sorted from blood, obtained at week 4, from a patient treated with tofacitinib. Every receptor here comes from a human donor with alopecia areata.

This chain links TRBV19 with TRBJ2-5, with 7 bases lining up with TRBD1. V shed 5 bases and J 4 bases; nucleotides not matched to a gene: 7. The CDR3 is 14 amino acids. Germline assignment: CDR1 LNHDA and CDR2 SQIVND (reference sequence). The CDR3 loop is CASSPSGQRETQYF. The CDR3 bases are TGTGCCAGTAGTCCATCGGGACAGCGAGAGACCCAGTACTTC.

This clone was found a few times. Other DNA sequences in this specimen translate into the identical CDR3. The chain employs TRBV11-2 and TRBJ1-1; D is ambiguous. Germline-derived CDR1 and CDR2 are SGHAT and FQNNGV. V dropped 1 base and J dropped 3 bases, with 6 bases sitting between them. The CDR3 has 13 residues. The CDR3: CASSLGRDTEAFF. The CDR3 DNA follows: TGTGCCAGCAGCTTAGGTCGGGACACTGAAGCTTTCTTT.

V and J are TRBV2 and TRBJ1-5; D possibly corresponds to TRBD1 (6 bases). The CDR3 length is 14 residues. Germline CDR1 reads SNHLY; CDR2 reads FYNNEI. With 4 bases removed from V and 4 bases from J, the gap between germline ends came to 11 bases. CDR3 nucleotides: TGTGCCAGCAGTGCGGACAGAGATAATCAGCCCCAGCATTTT. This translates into CASSADRDNQPQHF.

CDR3 residues: CASSSGQFRPQHF. CDR3 nucleotide sequence: TGTGCCAGCAGCTCGGGACAGTTTAGGCCCCAGCATTTT. The chain uses TRBV7-6 and TRBJ1-5, with 7 bases matching TRBD1. V lost 4 bases, J lost 9 bases, and 6 bases stayed unmatched. The CDR3 length is 13 residues. Germline V gives CDR1 SGHVS, CDR2 FNYEAQ.

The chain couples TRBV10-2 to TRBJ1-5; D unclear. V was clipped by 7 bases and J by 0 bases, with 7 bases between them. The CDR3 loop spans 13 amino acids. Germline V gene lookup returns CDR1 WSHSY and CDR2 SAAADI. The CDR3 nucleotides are TGCGCCAGCACCAGAGATAGCAATCAGCCCCAGCATTTT. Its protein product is CASTRDSNQPQHF.

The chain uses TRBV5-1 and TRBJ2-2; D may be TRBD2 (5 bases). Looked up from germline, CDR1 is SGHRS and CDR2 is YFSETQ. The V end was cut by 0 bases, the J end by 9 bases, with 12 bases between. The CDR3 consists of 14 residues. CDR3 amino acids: CASSLADGGRELFF. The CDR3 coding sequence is TGCGCCAGCAGCTTGGCCGATGGAGGCAGGGAGCTGTTTTTT.

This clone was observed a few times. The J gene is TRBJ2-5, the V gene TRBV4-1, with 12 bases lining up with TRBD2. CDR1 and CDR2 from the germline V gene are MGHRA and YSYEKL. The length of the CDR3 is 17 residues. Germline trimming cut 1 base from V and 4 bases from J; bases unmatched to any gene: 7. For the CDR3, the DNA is TGCGCCAGCAGCCAAGGGGTAGCTAGCGGGAGGGGAGAGACCCAGTACTTC. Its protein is CASSQGVASGRGETQYF.

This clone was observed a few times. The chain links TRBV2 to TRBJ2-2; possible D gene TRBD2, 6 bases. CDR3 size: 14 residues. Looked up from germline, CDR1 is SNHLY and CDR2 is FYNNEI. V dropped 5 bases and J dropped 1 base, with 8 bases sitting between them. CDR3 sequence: CASSREQNTGELFF. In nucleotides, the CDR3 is TGTGCCAGCAGTCGGGAGCAGAACACCGGGGAGCTGTTTTTT.

The chain's CDR3 is CASSLGFTGVSYEQYF. CDR3 in DNA: TGCGCCAGCAGCTTAGGATTTACAGGGGTCTCCTACGAGCAGTACTTC. V usage is TRBV5-1 and J usage is TRBJ2-7, with 7 bases identical to TRBD1. CDR3 length equals 16 residues. The germline gives CDR1 SGHRS, CDR2 YFSETQ. With 2 bases clipped from V and 0 bases from J, the junction kept 8 bases outside the gene matches.